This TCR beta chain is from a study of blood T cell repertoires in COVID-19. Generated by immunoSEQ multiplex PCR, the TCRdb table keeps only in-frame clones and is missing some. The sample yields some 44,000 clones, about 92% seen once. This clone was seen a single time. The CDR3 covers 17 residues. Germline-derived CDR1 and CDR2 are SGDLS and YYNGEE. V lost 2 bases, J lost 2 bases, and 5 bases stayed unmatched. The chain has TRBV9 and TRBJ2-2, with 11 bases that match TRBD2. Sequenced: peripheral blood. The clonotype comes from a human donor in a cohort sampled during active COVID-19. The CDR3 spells CASSVEGTSGNTGELFF. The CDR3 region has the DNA TGTGCCAGCAGCGTGGAAGGGACTAGCGGAAACACCGGGGAGCTGTTTTTT. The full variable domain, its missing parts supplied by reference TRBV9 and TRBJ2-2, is DSGVTQTPKHLITATGQRVTLRCSPRSGDLSVYWYQQSLDQGLQFLIQYYNGEERAKGNILERFSAQQFPDLHSELNLSSLELGDSALYFCASSVEGTSGNTGELFFGEGSRLTVL.